The 5 T cell receptor beta chains reported below all come from one sample, sequenced in a study of blood T cell repertoires in COVID-19. Profiled with immunoSEQ multiplex PCR; TCRdb holds only in-frame clones, not every one. Of around 360,000 clones listed, about 87% are singletons. The sample taken for sequencing was peripheral blood. These receptors came from a woman in her thirties with COVID-19, enrolled during active disease.

The chain is built from TRBV28 and TRBJ2-5; the D gene is possibly TRBD2 (5 bases). Germline V lookup: CDR1 MDHEN, CDR2 SYDVKM. The CDR3 extends over 14 amino acids. V gave up 3 bases and J gave up 6 bases, with 14 bases separating them. The CDR3, as DNA: TGTGCCAGCAGTTTCGCAGGAGGACGAAAGACCCAGTACTTC. It is translated as CASSFAGGRKTQYF.

J is TRBJ1-1 and V is TRBV28, with 7 bases that match TRBD1. This CDR3 contains 13 residues. Trimming cost V 5 bases and J 9 bases; bases outside gene matches: 9. The germline V gene encodes CDR1 MDHEN and CDR2 SYDVKM. The CDR3 region is CASSRIDRAKAFF. As DNA, the CDR3 is TGTGCCAGCAGTCGAATCGACAGGGCGAAAGCTTTCTTT.

The V gene is TRBV5-1, the J gene TRBJ2-3, with TRBD2 identical over 14 bases. Losses at the gene ends were 3 bases for V and 4 bases for J; bases not matched to a gene: 7. The germline CDR1 and CDR2 sequences are SGHRS and YFSETQ. CDR3 length: 17 amino acids. CDR3 nucleotide sequence: TGCGCCAGCAGCTGGACTAGCGGGAGGTTGGGGGCAGATACGCAGTATTTT. Translated: CASSWTSGRLGADTQYF.

The genes are TRBV5-4 and TRBJ2-7, with D tentatively TRBD2 (6 bases). Germline CDR1 is SGHNT and CDR2 is YYREEE (reference sequence). This CDR3 is 14 amino acids long. Trimming took off 1 base at V and 6 bases at J, with 14 bases between the two ends. Written as DNA, the CDR3 is TGTGCCAGCAGCTTGAGGTCGGTCGGGAGCGAGCAGTACTTC. Its translation: CASSLRSVGSEQYF.

J is TRBJ1-4 and V is TRBV25-1, with 8 bases identical to TRBD1. Losses at the gene ends were 2 bases for V and 8 bases for J; bases not matched to a gene: 4. The CDR3 runs to 14 residues. Germline V CDR1 and CDR2: MGHDK, SYGVNS. CDR3 sequence (DNA): TGTGCCAGCAGTGAAGGGGGGACAGGAGAAAAACTGTTTTTT. Residues: CASSEGGTGEKLFF.